A selection of T cell receptor beta chains follows, all from one sample in a study of T cells in Graves' hyperthyroidism and ophthalmopathy. MiXCR, applied by TCRdb to the multiplex PCR reads, yields one record per CDR3 protein. Here the sample spans some 560,000 distinct CDR3 sequences, about 14% being singletons. Specimen: blood. All receptors derive from a woman aged 40 to 49 with Graves' hyperthyroidism. CDR3s include the opening cysteine and the closing phenylalanine or tryptophan. The D gene is left open where the match is weak. Size tells how often a clone was seen (once, few, many) or the class of an expanded clone, and some rows leave it out.

j_call,v_call,clone_size,d_call,cdr3_aa,cdr3_nt
TRBJ2-7,TRBV10-2,few,TRBD2,CASSGPGTSSYEQYF,TGCGCCAGCAGTGGCCCCGGGACTAGCTCCTACGAGCAGTACTTC
TRBJ1-1,TRBV13,many,-,CASSLGHRKNTEAFF,TGTGCCAGCAGCTTAGGACACCGCAAAAACACTGAAGCTTTCTTT
TRBJ1-6,TRBV2,many,-,CASSPGASYNSPLHF,TGTGCCAGCAGCCCGGGGGCGTCCTATAATTCACCCCTCCACTTT
TRBJ1-2,TRBV28,many,TRBD1,CASSSPGTGLNYGYTF,TGTGCCAGCAGTTCCCCGGGGACAGGGCTTAACTATGGCTACACCTTC
TRBJ2-7,TRBV7-8,-,-,CASSLGPWQGNSYEQYF,TGTGCCAGCAGCTTAGGTCCCTGGCAGGGAAACTCCTACGAGCAGTACTTC
TRBJ2-3,TRBV5-1,many,-,CASSWATGSSTDTQYF,TGCGCCAGCAGCTGGGCGACAGGTTCTAGCACAGATACGCAGTATTTT
TRBJ2-7,TRBV3-1,many,-,CASSQAGGTYEQYF,TGTGCCAGCAGCCAAGCCGGGGGTACCTACGAGCAGTACTTC
TRBJ1-1,TRBV29-1,-,-,CSVVKGGKGGIEAFF,TGCAGCGTTGTAAAGGGAGGGAAGGGTGGAATTGAAGCTTTCTTT
TRBJ2-7,TRBV4-1,-,-,CASSQLLAGPRPEQYF,TGCGCCAGCAGCCAATTACTGGCGGGACCCCGCCCCGAGCAGTACTTC
TRBJ1-2,TRBV3-1,many,TRBD1,CASSPGTGPPSYGYTF,TGTGCCAGCAGCCCCGGGACAGGGCCTCCATCCTATGGCTACACCTTC
TRBJ2-1,TRBV10-3,few,-,CAISVRLENNEQFF,TGTGCCATCAGTGTCCGACTAGAAAATAATGAGCAGTTCTTC
TRBJ2-1,TRBV28,many,TRBD2,CASSSPSAGAGNEQFF,TGTGCCAGCAGTTCCCCTTCAGCGGGAGCCGGCAATGAGCAGTTCTTC
TRBJ2-7,TRBV10-3,many,TRBD2,CAISAEGGPKEQYF,TGTGCCATCAGTGCTGAGGGAGGGCCGAAAGAGCAGTACTTC
TRBJ2-1,TRBV11-2,few,-,CASSLDLWQSYNEQFF,TGTGCCAGCAGCTTAGATCTCTGGCAATCCTACAATGAGCAGTTCTTC
TRBJ2-1,TRBV20-1,many,-,CSARDLDLEQFF,TGCAGTGCTAGAGATCTGGACCTTGAGCAGTTCTTC
TRBJ2-6,TRBV6-2/TRBV6-3,-,-,CASGRTTGGGRSSGANVLTF,TGTGCCAGCGGACGAACTACAGGTGGGGGGAGAAGCTCTGGGGCCAACGTCCTGACTTTC
TRBJ2-7,TRBV19,few,-,CASSIRKRDRPYEQYF,TGTGCCAGTAGTATAAGAAAACGGGACCGTCCCTACGAGCAGTACTTC
TRBJ2-1,TRBV4-2,few,-,CASSLILDQFF,TGTGCCAGCAGCCTAATACTAGACCAGTTCTTC
TRBJ1-1,TRBV12-3/TRBV12-4,many,-,CASSFRTVKNTEAFF,TGTGCCAGCAGTTTTCGGACAGTTAAAAACACTGAAGCTTTCTTT
TRBJ1-5,TRBV5-5,many,TRBD1,CASNSGTDNQPQHF,TGTGCCAGCAACTCCGGGACAGACAATCAGCCCCAGCATTTT
TRBJ2-4,TRBV29-1,-,-,CSPPSELGYIQYF,TGCAGCCCTCCGTCTGAACTCGGATACATTCAGTACTTC
TRBJ2-1,TRBV28,-,-,CASTPPILGNEQFF,TGTGCCAGCACCCCACCCATCCTGGGGAATGAGCAGTTCTTC
TRBJ1-3,TRBV11-2,many,-,CASREGRAGNTIYF,TGTGCCAGCAGAGAGGGAAGGGCAGGAAACACCATATATTTT
TRBJ2-1,TRBV30,once,-,CAWLKAAPEQFF,TGTGCCTGGCTTAAGGCGGCCCCCGAGCAGTTCTTC
TRBJ2-3,TRBV2,many,-,CASSSRPSDTQYF,TGTGCCAGCAGTTCTCGACCCTCAGATACGCAGTATTTT
TRBJ2-3,TRBV27,-,TRBD1,CASRRQGAPDTQYF,TGTGCCAGCAGACGACAGGGCGCCCCAGATACGCAGTATTTT